Below, one TCR beta chain is given with its context. Its antigen is still unknown. This specimen comes from a study of long-term antiretroviral therapy in people with HIV. Findings and caveats of the study: Subsequent to ART, diversity was augmented yet persisted below that of transplant donor controls.

Assay version v3.0 of immunoSEQ was used, and it was run at survey level. A target of about 35,000-50,000 T-cell genomes per sample was set for sequencing. Assay used: immunoSEQ multiplex PCR; TCRdb lists only in-frame clones, some missing. Of about 39,000 clones listed, around 85% are singletons. Per donor, at least one pre-ART and at least two post-ART PBMC samples were obtained. The receptor was isolated from a woman in her forties or fifties with HIV. This material consisted of unsorted PBMCs, taken 3.1 years after starting antiretroviral therapy.

The CDR3 nucleotides are TGTGCCAGCAGCTTACATCCTCGGGGCTCTGGGGCCAACGTCCTGACTTTC. As protein: CASSLHPRGSGANVLTF. The genes are TRBV7-3 and TRBJ2-6, with D possibly being TRBD2 (5 bases). From germline, CDR1 is SGHTA and CDR2 FQGTGA. The CDR3 contains 17 residues. The V end lost 2 bases, the J end lost 0 bases, and 11 bases lay between the germline ends.